This TCR beta chain was recovered during a study of shared clonotypes between healthy human individuals. Turning to the study itself: Three CD4 naive, three CD4 memory, two CD8 naive and one CD8 memory plate were used per donor. Broader study findings: Naive CD4 clonotypes overlapped across a handful of donors at about 5.2%.

V lost 0 bases to trimming and J lost 5 bases; unmatched junction nucleotides: 8. Germline V gene lookup returns CDR1 MGHDK and CDR2 SYGVNS. This CDR3 is 16 amino acids long. Every subset's genomic DNA went evenly onto several immunoSEQ plates. Original handling: Junction-only sequences without quality scores came from ImmunoSEQ, so filtering differed. Sequencing was performed with immunoSEQ multiplex PCR; in TCRdb, only in-frame clones are kept and a portion is missing. D and trimming were read from the DNA, whereas the V and J calls and clone size are those reported in that table. The repertoire has some 1 million clones, roughly 80% of them found once; the top ten carry 1.4%. Worth noting for this clone: Antigen unknown.

The J gene is TRBJ2-5, the V gene TRBV25-1; 8 bases fit TRBD1. This sequence was found in a man aged 18 to 30 in good health. Sequenced material: memory CD4+ T cells sorted from blood. Subset meaning: CD45RA-negative fraction. The CDR3 nucleotides are TGTGCCAGCAGTGAATATAGGCAGGGGGCGCGGGAGACCCAGTACTTC. It yields the protein CASSEYRQGARETQYF.